This is a list of T cell receptor beta chains from one sample in a study of T cell changes during pregnancy in multiple sclerosis. TCRdb's copy holds only in-frame clones and misses some; the assay was immunoSEQ multiplex PCR. The table shows some 53,000 clones, with about 92% occurring only once. This material consisted of CD4+ T cells from peripheral blood mononuclear cells, taken in the third trimester of pregnancy. Receptors originate from a female donor with multiple sclerosis, enrolled in a pregnancy study. CDR3s include the opening cysteine and the closing phenylalanine or tryptophan. The D gene is left open where the match is weak. Size is stated for part of the rows, as once, few or many counts, or as a class when the clone is expanded.

>TRBJ1-1|TRBV29-1|NA|NA
CSVQLGVGRNTEAFF
TGCAGCGTTCAATTAGGGGTGGGGCGAAACACTGAAGCTTTCTTT
>TRBJ1-1|TRBV9|few|NA
CASSVSADTEAFF
TGTGCCAGCAGCGTATCGGCGGACACTGAAGCTTTCTTT
>TRBJ2-2|TRBV2|NA|NA
CASSVWGLNTGELFF
TGTGCCAGCAGTGTATGGGGGCTGAACACCGGGGAGCTGTTTTTT
>TRBJ2-5|TRBV19|NA|NA
CASSMTTQETQYF
TGTGCCAGTAGTATGACTACCCAAGAGACCCAGTACTTC
>TRBJ1-1|TRBV6-1|NA|TRBD1
CACNRGTGGEAFF
TGTGCCTGTAACAGGGGAACTGGGGGTGAAGCTTTCTTT
>TRBJ2-2|TRBV10-1|NA|TRBD1
CASIISAGQGDTGELFF
TGCGCCAGCATTATATCCGCCGGACAGGGGGACACCGGGGAGCTGTTTTTT
>TRBJ2-5|TRBV9|NA|TRBD1
CASSPRQGAETQYF
TGTGCCAGCAGCCCTCGACAGGGGGCAGAGACCCAGTACTTC
>TRBJ1-4|TRBV6-5|NA|NA
CASSRRSPLFF
TGTGCCAGCAGTCGTCGGAGTCCTCTGTTTTTT
>TRBJ2-7|TRBV5-6|NA|TRBD1
CASSSQDRGAYEQYF
TGTGCCAGCAGCTCCCAGGACAGGGGTGCCTACGAGCAGTACTTC
>TRBJ1-1|TRBV6-6|NA|NA
CASRSTNTEAFF
TGTGCCAGCAGAAGCACTAACACTGAAGCTTTCTTT
>TRBJ2-1|TRBV6-1|NA|NA
CASSEARANEQFF
TGTGCCAGCAGTGAAGCGAGGGCCAATGAGCAGTTCTTC
>TRBJ1-1|TRBV4-1|NA|NA
CASSHIASGGTEAFF
TGCGCCAGCAGCCACATTGCCTCGGGCGGGACTGAAGCTTTCTTT
>TRBJ2-2|TRBV10-2|NA|TRBD1
CASSESTGGFGELFF
TGCGCCAGCAGTGAGTCGACAGGGGGCTTCGGGGAGCTGTTTTTT
>TRBJ2-1|TRBV6-6|NA|TRBD1
CASSPGPGQGWDEQFF
TGTGCCAGCAGTCCAGGGCCGGGACAGGGGTGGGATGAGCAGTTCTTC
>TRBJ1-3|TRBV7-9|NA|TRBD1
CASSTWTGEYGNTIYF
TGTGCCAGCAGCACCTGGACAGGGGAATATGGAAACACCATATATTTT
>TRBJ1-5|TRBV21-1|NA|NA
CASSKRKGLALRVEPQHF
TGTGCCAGCAGCAAGCGGAAAGGTCTGGCCCTCAGAGTGGAGCCCCAGCATTTT
>TRBJ2-5|TRBV25-1|NA|NA
CASSEFRGIGETQYF
TGTGCCAGCAGTGAATTTCGGGGGATCGGGGAGACCCAGTACTTC
>TRBJ2-3|TRBV11-1|few|TRBD2
CASSPGLAEGTDTQYF
TGTGCCAGCAGCCCGGGACTAGCGGAGGGGACAGATACGCAGTATTTT
>TRBJ1-1|TRBV5-1|NA|TRBD1
CASSLGQAMNTEAFF
TGCGCCAGCAGCTTAGGACAGGCCATGAACACTGAAGCTTTCTTT
>TRBJ1-2|TRBV11-2|NA|NA
CASSPLVSGGYTF
TGTGCCAGCAGCCCCCTCGTGAGCGGGGGCTACACCTTC
>TRBJ2-3|TRBV30|NA|NA
CAWSLGVQGDTQYF
TGTGCCTGGAGTTTAGGGGTCCAAGGGGATACGCAGTATTTT
>TRBJ2-1|TRBV20-1|NA|NA
CSARTRGEQFF
TGCAGTGCTAGGACCCGGGGTGAGCAGTTCTTC
>TRBJ1-4|TRBV30|NA|NA
CAWRTGLNEKLFF
TGTGCCTGGAGGACAGGACTCAACGAAAAACTGTTTTTT
>TRBJ1-1|TRBV5-4|NA|NA
CASSLVGGMNTEAFF
TGTGCCAGCAGCTTGGTAGGAGGCATGAACACTGAAGCTTTCTTT
>TRBJ2-2|TRBV5-6|NA|TRBD1
CASSSYRGTGELFF
TGTGCCAGCAGCTCCTACAGGGGCACCGGGGAGCTGTTTTTT
>TRBJ1-3|TRBV2|NA|TRBD1
CASSRDSRLSGNTIYF
TGTGCCAGCAGTAGGGACAGCCGACTCTCTGGAAACACCATATATTTT
>TRBJ2-3|TRBV6-5|NA|TRBD2
CASSSLAGGRTDTQYF
TGTGCCAGCAGTTCCTTAGCGGGGGGGCGCACAGATACGCAGTATTTT
>TRBJ1-2|TRBV30|NA|NA
CAWGVGYGYTF
TGTGCCTGGGGAGTAGGCTATGGCTACACCTTC
>TRBJ2-1|TRBV23-1|NA|TRBD2
CASSQSSEGRDNEQFF
TGCGCCAGCAGTCAATCTTCTGAAGGGAGGGACAATGAGCAGTTCTTC
>TRBJ1-2|TRBV30|NA|NA
CAWSGGVYGYTF
TGTGCCTGGAGCGGGGGAGTCTATGGCTACACCTTC
>TRBJ2-5|TRBV7-7|NA|NA
CASSPLAARGETQYF
TGTGCCAGCAGCCCCCTGGCCGCTCGCGGAGAGACCCAGTACTTC
>TRBJ1-2|TRBV6-5|NA|NA
CASRNTANYGYTF
TGTGCCAGCAGAAACACAGCTAACTATGGCTACACCTTC
>TRBJ2-2|TRBV19|NA|TRBD2
CASRKLAGGDTGELFF
TGTGCCAGTAGGAAACTAGCGGGGGGTGACACCGGGGAGCTGTTTTTT
>TRBJ2-2|TRBV29-1|NA|NA
CSTHLRGTGELFF
TGCAGCACCCACCTTAGGGGTACCGGGGAGCTGTTTTTT
>TRBJ2-3|TRBV19|NA|NA
CASSIGGDADTQYF
TGTGCCAGTAGTATAGGAGGAGACGCGGATACGCAGTATTTT
>TRBJ1-1|TRBV30|once|TRBD1
CAWTTGGTEAFF
TGTGCCTGGACAACAGGGGGCACTGAAGCTTTCTTT
>TRBJ2-1|TRBV2|NA|NA
CASSDIASMVDEQFF
TGTGCCAGCAGTGATATAGCTTCCATGGTCGATGAGCAGTTCTTC